This entry describes one T cell receptor beta chain. CDR3 length: 15 residues. Germline V lookup: CDR1 SNHLY, CDR2 FYNNEI. The germline V and J ends were trimmed by 2 bases and 9 bases, with 14 bases remaining between them. Method: immunoSEQ multiplex PCR; TCRdb's copy keeps in-frame clones and lacks some. The top ten clones hold approximately 2% of a sample with some 69,000 clones, roughly nine tenths of them seen once. The data were obtained in a study of T cell changes during pregnancy in multiple sclerosis. The gene calls are TRBV2 and TRBJ1-6; D may be TRBD1 (5 bases). This specimen was peripheral blood, taken in the second trimester of pregnancy. This TCR was sampled from a female donor in good health, enrolled as a control in a pregnancy study. CDR3 coding DNA: TGTGCCAGCAGTGAACGGCCAGTTAGGGGTTCACCCCTCCACTTT. It codes for CASSERPVRGSPLHF.